One sample yielded the 29 T cell receptor beta chains listed below, sequenced in a study of blood T cell repertoires in COVID-19. Data came from immunoSEQ multiplex PCR; TCRdb stores just in-frame clones and leaves some out. The data hold under 250,000 clones, with 82% observed a single time. Sequenced input: peripheral blood. These receptors all stem from a woman in her seventies with COVID-19, enrolled during active disease.

The chain has TRBV7-9 and TRBJ2-5; D uncertain. The germline V gene has CDR1 SEHNR and CDR2 FQNEAQ (reference sequence). Trimming removed 1 base at V and 8 bases at J, with 8 bases between. The CDR3 covers 12 residues. CDR3 sequence: CASSLGVPTQYF. Written as DNA, the CDR3 is TGTGCCAGCAGCTTAGGAGTCCCCACCCAGTACTTC.

The gene calls are TRBV9 and TRBJ2-3; 10 bases are a match to TRBD2. CDR3 size: 16 residues. Trimming cost V 1 base and J 2 bases; bases outside gene matches: 4. The germline V gene has CDR1 SGDLS and CDR2 YYNGEE. The CDR3 protein is CASSVSTSGPTDTQYF. The CDR3, as DNA: TGTGCCAGCAGCGTATCGACTAGCGGGCCCACAGATACGCAGTATTTT.

The chain links TRBV6-5 to TRBJ2-7; 7 bases line up with TRBD2. V was clipped by 7 bases and J by 4 bases; unmatched bases: 13. This CDR3 contains 15 residues. Germline loops: CDR1 MNHEY, CDR2 SVGAGI. The CDR3 DNA sequence: TGTGCCAGCACCATTAGCCGGGACGGGGGGTACGAGCAGTACTTC. This encodes CASTISRDGGYEQYF.

The chain couples TRBV27 to TRBJ2-1; 11 nucleotides agree with TRBD2. Germline V gene sequence: CDR1 MNHEY, CDR2 SMNVEV (reference sequence). Trimming cost V 4 bases and J 8 bases; bases outside gene matches: 10. The CDR3 totals 16 residues. Here the CDR3 DNA reads TGTGCCAGCAGTTCCCGAACTAGCGGGAGAATCGATGAGCAGTTCTTC. Protein: CASSSRTSGRIDEQFF.

This chain uses TRBV7-3 with TRBJ2-5, with 11 nucleotides matching TRBD1. V lost 3 bases, J lost 5 bases, and 5 bases stayed unmatched. Germline CDR1 reads SGHTA; CDR2 reads FQGTGA. This CDR3 region has 15 residues. CDR3 sequence: CASSFRTGGAETQYF. The CDR3 DNA is TGTGCCAGCAGCTTCCGGACAGGGGGCGCGGAGACCCAGTACTTC.

The rearrangement joins TRBV18 to TRBJ1-2; D may be TRBD1 (6 bases). The CDR3 length is 14 residues. The germline gives CDR1 KGHSH, CDR2 LQKENI. Trimming cost V 3 bases and J 4 bases, with 12 bases left between them. CDR3 sequence: CASSPAIGGYGYTF. CDR3 DNA: TGTGCCAGCTCACCCGCGATAGGGGGCTATGGCTACACCTTC. The full variable domain, rest sourced from reference TRBV18 and TRBJ1-2, is NAGVMQNPRHLVRRRGQEARLRCSPMKGHSHVYWYRQLPEEGLKFMVYLQKENIIDESGMPKERFSAEFPKEGPSILRIQQVVRGDSAAYFCASSPAIGGYGYTFGSGTRLTVV.

A single count supports this clone. The V gene is TRBV28, the J gene TRBJ1-3; TRBD1 might be the D (5 bases). The CDR3 is 15 residues long. Looked up from germline, CDR1 is MDHEN and CDR2 is SYDVKM. Trimming shortened V by 4 bases and J by 3 bases, and 13 bases separated the two germline ends. The CDR3 sequence is CASSSPGLRGNTIYF. Written as DNA, the CDR3 is TGTGCCAGCAGTTCCCCGGGACTCCGTGGAAACACCATATATTTT.

The J gene is TRBJ1-5, the V gene TRBV28; D gene ambiguous. The length of the CDR3 is 15 residues. CDR1 and CDR2 (germline): MDHEN, SYDVKM. Trimming removed 2 bases at V and 1 base at J, with 9 bases between. The CDR3 protein is CASSLDTLSNQPQHF. For the CDR3, the DNA is TGTGCCAGCAGTTTAGACACTTTGAGCAATCAGCCCCAGCATTTT.

This clone was detected only a few times. This CDR3 is CASSAVQPMNTEAFF. The CDR3 DNA reads TGTGCCAGCAGCGCAGTACAGCCCATGAACACTGAAGCTTTCTTT. This chain joins TRBV9 and TRBJ1-1; the D is unclear. The V gene lost 3 bases and the J gene lost 0 bases, with 12 bases spanning the gap. This CDR3 spans 15 amino acids. Germline CDR1 and CDR2: SGDLS and YYNGEE. Full variable domain (outside the CDR3, taken from reference TRBV9 and TRBJ1-1): DSGVTQTPKHLITATGQRVTLRCSPRSGDLSVYWYQQSLDQGLQFLIQYYNGEERAKGNILERFSAQQFPDLHSELNLSSLELGDSALYFCASSAVQPMNTEAFFGQGTRLTVV.

This sequence joins TRBV7-9 and TRBJ2-3; 7 bases are shared with TRBD2. Trimming cost V 1 base and J 2 bases; bases outside gene matches: 0. Germline CDR1 reads SEHNR; CDR2 reads FQNEAQ (reference sequence). The CDR3 runs 14 residues. This CDR3 reads CASSLGLATDTQYF. The CDR3 DNA reads as TGTGCCAGCAGCTTAGGACTAGCCACAGATACGCAGTATTTT.

The chain employs TRBV28 and TRBJ1-1; D is unclear. CDR1 is MDHEN, CDR2 SYDVKM, per germline. The length of the CDR3 is 13 residues. Trimming removed 10 bases from V and 11 bases from J, with 23 bases in between. As DNA, the CDR3 is TGTGCCACCCAACCAGGAAGTCGAACAAGGGCTTTCTTT. This codes for CATQPGSRTRAFF.

This clone was found once. The J gene is TRBJ2-1, the V gene TRBV5-1; 8 nucleotides match TRBD2. CDR3 length equals 15 residues. Germline V CDR1 and CDR2: SGHRS, YFSETQ. The J segment lost 9 bases and the V segment lost 0 bases, leaving 8 bases of the junction unmatched. CDR3 DNA sequence: TGCGCCAGCAGCTTGGATCCCGGGAGGGACGGTGAGCAGTTCTTC. Protein sequence: CASSLDPGRDGEQFF.

This chain connects TRBV24-1 to TRBJ1-1; D ambiguous. V was cut by 5 bases and J by 6 bases, with 12 bases left in between. CDR3 size: 13 residues. From germline, CDR1 is KGHDR and CDR2 SFDVKD. CDR3 amino acids: CATSGGSVAEAFF. The CDR3 coding sequence is TGTGCCACCAGTGGAGGGTCTGTGGCTGAAGCTTTCTTT.

The chain recombines TRBV15 with TRBJ2-2; possible D gene TRBD2, 7 bases. From germline, CDR1 is LNHNV and CDR2 YYDKDF (reference sequence). V was trimmed by 1 base and J by 8 bases, leaving 11 bases between them. This CDR3 has 14 amino acids. The CDR3 spells CATSRVRGTGELFF. For the CDR3, the DNA is TGTGCCACCAGCAGAGTGCGGGGGACAGGGGAGCTGTTTTTT.

This clone was counted a single time. The same CDR3 can be traced to other DNA sequences in this sample. The chain uses TRBV5-1 and TRBJ2-2; D gene uncertain. Trimming removed 5 bases from V and 1 base from J, with 9 bases in between. The CDR3 is 14 amino acids. CDR1 and CDR2 (germline): SGHRS, YFSETQ. CDR3 region: CASSLRVNTGELFF. The CDR3 DNA is TGCGCCAGCAGTCTCCGAGTGAACACCGGGGAGCTGTTTTTT.

Only a few counts were recorded for this clone. Other nucleotide sequences in the sample specify the same CDR3. J is TRBJ2-5 and V is TRBV18; D perhaps matches TRBD1 (5 bases). Germline assignment: CDR1 KGHSH and CDR2 LQKENI. The CDR3 contains 15 residues. V was trimmed by 3 bases and J by 1 base, leaving 12 bases between them. The chain's CDR3 is CASSPRGRSQETQYF. The CDR3 DNA reads as TGTGCCAGCTCACCTAGGGGCCGATCCCAAGAGACCCAGTACTTC. Complete variable domain (other parts from reference TRBV18 and TRBJ2-5): NAGVMQNPRHLVRRRGQEARLRCSPMKGHSHVYWYRQLPEEGLKFMVYLQKENIIDESGMPKERFSAEFPKEGPSILRIQQVVRGDSAAYFCASSPRGRSQETQYFGPGTRLLVL.

CDR3 coding DNA: TGTGCCAGCAGCTTTTACCAGGGAGGGGAGCAGTTCTTC. Translation gives CASSFYQGGEQFF. J is TRBJ2-1 and V is TRBV11-2; TRBD2 agrees at 7 bases. The ends lost 3 bases at V and 10 bases at J; junction bases unmatched: 6. The CDR3 is 13 residues long. Germline V gene data show CDR1 as SGHAT and CDR2 as FQNNGV. The whole variable domain, remainder taken from reference TRBV11-2 and TRBJ2-1, is EAGVAQSPRYKIIEKRQSVAFWCNPISGHATLYWYQQILGQGPKLLIQFQNNGVVDDSQLPKDRFSAERLKGVDSTLKIQPAKLEDSAVYLCASSFYQGGEQFFGPGTRLTVL.

In its sample, this clone was seen once. The chain couples TRBV24-1 to TRBJ2-3; 13 nucleotides line up with TRBD2. V dropped 3 bases and J dropped 6; count of bases not matched to a gene: 14. This CDR3 has 19 amino acids. Germline V gives CDR1 KGHDR, CDR2 SFDVKD. The CDR3 coding sequence is TGTGCCACCAGTGATGCGGTCGGACTAGCGGGAGTGGGGCGGGATACGCAGTATTTT. Its translation: CATSDAVGLAGVGRDTQYF.

Turning to this clone: Sequence at one end of the junction differs from germline and may be a read error. V usage is TRBV3-1 (or the pseudogene TRBV3-2) and J usage is TRBJ2-7; TRBD1 agrees at 9 bases. The CDR3 is 13 amino acids. Germline assignment: CDR1 LGHDT and CDR2 YNNKEL (reference sequence). CDR3 residues: CASTQQGAREQYF. The CDR3 DNA is TGTGCCAGCACCCAACAGGGGGCACGGGAGCAGTACTTC.

This clone was counted once. The rearrangement links TRBV9 to TRBJ2-3; 8 bases line up with TRBD2. The trim removed 3 bases at V and 6 bases at J, leaving 12 bases unmatched. There are 16 residues in the CDR3. Germline V CDR1 and CDR2: SGDLS, YYNGEE. The CDR3 region has the DNA TGTGCCAGCAGCGCGACCTTAGCGGGGCACCAGGATACGCAGTATTTT. This codes for CASSATLAGHQDTQYF.

V usage is TRBV27 and J usage is TRBJ1-1, with D unresolved. Trimming removed 2 bases at V and 5 bases at J, with 15 bases between. This CDR3 is built from 15 residues. Looked up from germline, CDR1 is MNHEY and CDR2 is SMNVEV (reference sequence). As DNA, the CDR3 is TGTGCCAGCAGTTTAACCCCGGGAGAAAGGACTGAAGCTTTCTTT. Translating gives CASSLTPGERTEAFF.

This clone has only a few counts. V and J are TRBV7-2 and TRBJ2-1; a possible D gene is TRBD2 (6 bases). V was shortened by 5 bases and J by 9 bases, with 17 bases between the two germline ends. The CDR3 runs to 14 residues. CDR1 is SGHTA and CDR2 is FQGNSA in the germline V gene. The CDR3 loop is CASSLPRRGSEQFF. CDR3 sequence (DNA): TGTGCCAGCAGCCTCCCCCGGAGGGGAAGTGAGCAGTTCTTC.

V usage is TRBV5-1 and J usage is TRBJ2-1; 9 bases are a match to TRBD1. The CDR3 has 17 residues. Germline V CDR1 and CDR2: SGHRS, YFSETQ. V gave up 2 bases and J gave up 0 bases; unmatched junction bases: 6. CDR3 sequence (DNA): TGCGCCAGCAGCTTCGGGGACAGGGAACCCTCCTACAATGAGCAGTTCTTC. Translation: CASSFGDREPSYNEQFF.

The rearrangement joins TRBV28 to TRBJ2-1; 7 positions match TRBD2. The CDR3 totals 17 residues. Per the germline V gene, CDR1 is MDHEN and CDR2 is SYDVKM. V gave up 3 bases and J gave up 3 bases; unmatched junction bases: 11. The CDR3 DNA sequence: TGTGCCAGCAGTTTTCCTTTGCTAGCGGAGGTCTACAATGAGCAGTTCTTC. It codes for CASSFPLLAEVYNEQFF.

This clone was found once. Other DNA sequences in the same sample also yield this CDR3. The chain combines TRBV6-5 with TRBJ1-3; the D is unclear. Trimming took 7 bases from V and 4 from J, leaving 5 bases between them. The germline V gene encodes CDR1 MNHEY and CDR2 SVGAGI. This CDR3 has 11 amino acids. CDR3 in DNA: TGTGCCAGCATAAGCGGAAACACCATATATTTT. It translates to CASISGNTIYF.

The chain combines TRBV28 with TRBJ1-5, with D perhaps matching TRBD1 (6 bases). Germline loops: CDR1 MDHEN, CDR2 SYDVKM. The CDR3 totals 15 residues. Trimming cost V 5 bases and J 5 bases, with 16 bases left between them. In nucleotides, the CDR3 is TGTGCCAGCAGTCCCGCCGGGACATACGATCAGCCCCAGCATTTT. It codes for CASSPAGTYDQPQHF.

This clone showed up just once. This chain uses TRBV28 with TRBJ2-1, with 15 bases aligning to TRBD2. Germline lookup yields CDR1 MDHEN and CDR2 SYDVKM. The CDR3 has 17 amino acids. V lost 4 bases and J lost 12; bases outside the gene matches: 13. The CDR3 sequence: CASSSPGTSGRPLSQFF. The CDR3 DNA reads TGTGCCAGCAGTTCCCCTGGGACTAGCGGGAGGCCGCTCTCGCAGTTCTTC.

V is TRBV18 and J is TRBJ1-5; 7 positions agree with TRBD1. The ends lost 5 bases at V and 6 bases at J; junction bases unmatched: 7. The germline V gene has CDR1 KGHSH and CDR2 LQKENI. The CDR3 spans 14 residues. CDR3 sequence (DNA): TGTGCCAGCTCATCTACAGGGGTAGGTCAGCCCCAGCATTTT. Protein product: CASSSTGVGQPQHF.

CDR3 region: CASSFGQGITYEQYF. In DNA, the CDR3 is TGTGCCAGCAGTTTTGGACAGGGCATTACGTACGAGCAGTACTTC. The rearrangement joins TRBV27 to TRBJ2-7; 8 bases are a match to TRBD1. From germline, CDR1 is MNHEY and CDR2 SMNVEV (reference sequence). Trimming removed 3 bases from V and 4 bases from J; junction bases left unmatched: 8. CDR3 size: 15 residues.